This TCR beta chain was sequenced in a study of T cells in Graves' hyperthyroidism and ophthalmopathy. Clinical symptoms, serum thyroxine, TRAb, thyroid ultrasound and orbital computed tomography informed diagnoses. The PBMCs were taken from approximately 9.7 ml of fresh peripheral blood. Amplified TCR beta CDR3 regions came from RNA transcripts. TCR CDR3 underwent first-round RT-PCR with the HTBI primer set. TCRdb reanalysed the multiplex PCR reads using MiXCR and keeps one entry per CDR3 protein. The data contain fewer than 550,000 distinct CDR3 sequences, approximately 14% of them singletons. Germline loops: CDR1 KGHSH, CDR2 LQKENI. The CDR3 loop spans 14 amino acids. In this sample, this clonotype turned up a few times. Its target is unknown. Since a much larger clone is just one base distant, this may be a read error. Study-level findings and limits: Ophthalmopathy was predicted by the model a median of 6.5 months ahead of onset. Clonotypes that were expanded in thyroid above 0.001 mostly appeared in blood too.

The sequencing input was blood. The chain employs TRBV18 and TRBJ1-4; D ambiguous. The origin of this receptor is a young woman with Graves' hyperthyroidism. Here the CDR3 DNA reads TGTGCCGGCTCATCTCGATTCGGGGATGAAAAACTGTTTTTT. This encodes CAGSSRFGDEKLFF.